This TCR beta chain is from a study of blood T cell repertoires in COVID-19. As for the study in general: Both acute and convalescent COVID-19 samples were obtained from the United States, Italy and Spain. Sources were T cells, B-cell-depleted T cells, or PBMCs; the material itself was cDNA or gDNA.

Germline V gives CDR1 DFQATT, CDR2 SNEGSKA (reference sequence). The CDR3 is made up of 11 amino acids. V lost 6 bases and J 14 bases, leaving 17 bases between the germline ends. In the study's own analysis: The assay estimated nucleated cells by amplifying reference gene primers. Clones were read by immunoSEQ multiplex PCR, and TCRdb kept only the in-frame ones, dropping some. V and J calls and clone size come straight from that table; D and trimming were deduced from the DNA. Among 71,000 or so clones listed, roughly nine tenths were seen once. This clonotype was sampled from an elderly man in a cohort sampled during active COVID-19. The chain has TRBV20-1 and TRBJ2-1; weak D call: TRBD2 (6 bases). Input material: peripheral blood. Here the CDR3 DNA reads TGCAGTGCCTACGGGGACTTCGTGGAGTTCTTC. Translating gives CSAYGDFVEFF.